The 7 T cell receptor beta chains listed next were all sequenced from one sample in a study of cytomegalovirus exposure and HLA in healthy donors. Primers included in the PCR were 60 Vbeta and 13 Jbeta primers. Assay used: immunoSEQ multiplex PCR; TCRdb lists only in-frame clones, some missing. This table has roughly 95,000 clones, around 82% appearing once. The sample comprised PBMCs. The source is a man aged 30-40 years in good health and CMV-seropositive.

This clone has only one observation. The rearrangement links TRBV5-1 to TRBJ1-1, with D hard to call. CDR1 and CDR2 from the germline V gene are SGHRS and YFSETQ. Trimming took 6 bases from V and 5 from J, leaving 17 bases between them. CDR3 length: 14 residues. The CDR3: CASTVTPGWTEAFF. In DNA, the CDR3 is TGCGCCAGCACCGTGACGCCGGGGTGGACTGAAGCTTTCTTT.

CDR3 in DNA: TGCAGCGTCGAGAGACAGTACGAGCAGTACTTC. Its translation is CSVERQYEQYF. The gene calls are TRBV29-1 and TRBJ2-7; TRBD1 is a possible D gene (5 bases). Germline-derived CDR1 and CDR2 are SQVTM and ANQGSEA. Trimming took off 6 bases at V and 4 bases at J, with 10 bases between the two ends. The CDR3 totals 11 residues.

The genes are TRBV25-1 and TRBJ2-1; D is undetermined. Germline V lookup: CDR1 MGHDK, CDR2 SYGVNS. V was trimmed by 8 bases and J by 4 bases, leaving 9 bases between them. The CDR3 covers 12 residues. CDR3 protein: CASARSYNEQFF. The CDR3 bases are TGTGCCAGCGCTAGGTCGTACAATGAGCAGTTCTTC. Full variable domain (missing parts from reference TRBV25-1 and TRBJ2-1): EADIYQTPRYLVIGTGKKITLECSQTMGHDKMYWYQQDPGMELHLIHYSYGVNSTEKGDLSSESTVSRIRTEHFPLTLESARPSHTSQYLCASARSYNEQFFGPGTRLTVL.

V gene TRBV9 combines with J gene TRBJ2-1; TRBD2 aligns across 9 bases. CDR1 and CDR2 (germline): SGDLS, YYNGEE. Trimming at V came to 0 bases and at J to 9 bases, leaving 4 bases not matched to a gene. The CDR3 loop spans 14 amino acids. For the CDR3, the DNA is TGTGCCAGCAGCGTAGTTAGCGGGAGAGGTGAGCAGTTCTTC. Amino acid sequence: CASSVVSGRGEQFF.

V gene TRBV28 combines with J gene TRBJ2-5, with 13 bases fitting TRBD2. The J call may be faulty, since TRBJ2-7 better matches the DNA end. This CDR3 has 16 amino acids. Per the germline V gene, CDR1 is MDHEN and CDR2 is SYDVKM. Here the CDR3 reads CASRAGTSGDSYEQYF. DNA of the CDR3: TGTGCCAGCAGGGCCGGGACTAGCGGGGACTCCTACGAGCAGTACTTC.

The chain's CDR3 is CASSSERGASSYNEQFF. The CDR3 DNA sequence: TGTGCCAGCAGCTCCGAAAGGGGCGCCAGCTCCTACAATGAGCAGTTCTTC. The chain employs TRBV7-8 and TRBJ2-1, with D tentatively TRBD1 (5 bases). From germline, CDR1 is SGHVS and CDR2 FQNEAQ. The CDR3 is made up of 17 amino acids. V was clipped by 4 bases and J by 0 bases, with 16 bases between them. Using reference TRBV7-8 and TRBJ2-1 for the parts outside the CDR3, the full variable domain is GAGVSQSPRYKVAKRGQDVALRCDPISGHVSLFWYQQALGQGPEFLTYFQNEAQLDKSGLPSDRFFAERPEGSVSTLKIQRTQQEDSAVYLCASSSERGASSYNEQFFGPGTRLTVL.

The CDR3, as DNA: TGTGCCAGCAGTGAACTTCCGGCGGGCGGGGAGCTGTTTTTT. It is translated as CASSELPAGGELFF. The chain recombines TRBV6-5 with TRBJ2-2; tentatively, D is TRBD2 (5 bases). Looked up from germline, CDR1 is MNHEY and CDR2 is SVGAGI. Trimming shortened V by 5 bases and J by 7 bases, and 14 bases separated the two germline ends. This CDR3 has 14 amino acids.